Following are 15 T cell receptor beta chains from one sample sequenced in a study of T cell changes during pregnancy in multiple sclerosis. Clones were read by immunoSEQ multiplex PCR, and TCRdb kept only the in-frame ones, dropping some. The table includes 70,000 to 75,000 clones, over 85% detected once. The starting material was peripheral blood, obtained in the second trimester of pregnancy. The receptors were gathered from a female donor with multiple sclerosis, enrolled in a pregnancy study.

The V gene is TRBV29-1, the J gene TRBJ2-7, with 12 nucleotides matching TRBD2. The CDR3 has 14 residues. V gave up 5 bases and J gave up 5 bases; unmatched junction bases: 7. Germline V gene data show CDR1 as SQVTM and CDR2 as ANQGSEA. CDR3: CSVSSGRARDEQYF. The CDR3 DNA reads TGCAGCGTTTCTAGCGGGAGGGCCCGCGACGAGCAGTACTTC.

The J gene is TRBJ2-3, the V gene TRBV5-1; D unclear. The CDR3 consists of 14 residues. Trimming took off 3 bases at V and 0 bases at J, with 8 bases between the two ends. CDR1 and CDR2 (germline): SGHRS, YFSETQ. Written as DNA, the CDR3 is TGCGCCAGCAGCTCACGAGTTAGCACAGATACGCAGTATTTT. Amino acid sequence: CASSSRVSTDTQYF.

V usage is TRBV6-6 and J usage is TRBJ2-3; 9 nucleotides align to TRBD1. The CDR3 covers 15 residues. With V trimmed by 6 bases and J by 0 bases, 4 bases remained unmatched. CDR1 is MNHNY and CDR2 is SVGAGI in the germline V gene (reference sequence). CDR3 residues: CASRRQGDSTDTQYF. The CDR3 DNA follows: TGTGCCAGCAGAAGACAGGGGGATAGCACAGATACGCAGTATTTT.

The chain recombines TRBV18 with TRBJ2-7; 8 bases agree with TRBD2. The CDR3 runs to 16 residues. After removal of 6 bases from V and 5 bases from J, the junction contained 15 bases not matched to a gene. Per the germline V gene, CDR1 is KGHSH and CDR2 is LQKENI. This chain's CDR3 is CASSPSGGGVRNEQYF. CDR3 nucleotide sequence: TGTGCCAGCTCCCCCTCCGGGGGGGGAGTACGGAACGAGCAGTACTTC. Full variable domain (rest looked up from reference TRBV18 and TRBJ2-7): NAGVMQNPRHLVRRRGQEARLRCSPMKGHSHVYWYRQLPEEGLKFMVYLQKENIIDESGMPKERFSAEFPKEGPSILRIQQVVRGDSAAYFCASSPSGGGVRNEQYFGPGTRLTVT.

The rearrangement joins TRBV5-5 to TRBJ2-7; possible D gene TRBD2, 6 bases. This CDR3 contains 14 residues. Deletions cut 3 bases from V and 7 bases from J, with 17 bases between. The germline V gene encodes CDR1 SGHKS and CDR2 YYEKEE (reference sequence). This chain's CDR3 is CASSYGGAAPEQYF. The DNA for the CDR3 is TGTGCCAGCAGCTATGGCGGGGCGGCACCTGAGCAGTACTTC.

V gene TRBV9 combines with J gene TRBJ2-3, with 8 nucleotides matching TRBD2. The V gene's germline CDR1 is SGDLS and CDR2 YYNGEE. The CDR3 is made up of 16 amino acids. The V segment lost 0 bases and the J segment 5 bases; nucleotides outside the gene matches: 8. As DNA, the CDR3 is TGTGCCAGCAGCGTAGTGGCGGCGGGAGGAAGAGATACGCAGTATTTT. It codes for CASSVVAAGGRDTQYF.

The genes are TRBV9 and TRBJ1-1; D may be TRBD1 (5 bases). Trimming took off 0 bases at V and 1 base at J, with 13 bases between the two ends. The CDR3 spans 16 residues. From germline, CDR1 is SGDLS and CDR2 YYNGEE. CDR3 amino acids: CASSVGVAGPNTEAFF. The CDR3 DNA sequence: TGTGCCAGCAGCGTAGGGGTTGCAGGGCCGAACACTGAAGCTTTCTTT. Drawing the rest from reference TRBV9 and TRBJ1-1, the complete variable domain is DSGVTQTPKHLITATGQRVTLRCSPRSGDLSVYWYQQSLDQGLQFLIQYYNGEERAKGNILERFSAQQFPDLHSELNLSSLELGDSALYFCASSVGVAGPNTEAFFGQGTRLTVV.

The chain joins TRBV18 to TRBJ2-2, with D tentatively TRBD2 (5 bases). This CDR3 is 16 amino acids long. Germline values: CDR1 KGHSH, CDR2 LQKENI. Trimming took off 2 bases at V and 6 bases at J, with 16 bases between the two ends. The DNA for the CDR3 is TGTGCCAGCTCACCAATGATGCGGGCTGGATCCGGGGAGCTGTTTTTT. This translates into CASSPMMRAGSGELFF.

The CDR3 DNA sequence: TGTGCCAGCAGCCCAACATGGTTGAACACTGAAGCTTTCTTT. Translating gives CASSPTWLNTEAFF. The chain links TRBV5-6 to TRBJ1-1; D unresolved. The germline V gene encodes CDR1 SGHDT and CDR2 YYEEEE. The CDR3 is made up of 14 amino acids. Trimming left V 4 bases short and J 0 bases short, with 10 bases between.

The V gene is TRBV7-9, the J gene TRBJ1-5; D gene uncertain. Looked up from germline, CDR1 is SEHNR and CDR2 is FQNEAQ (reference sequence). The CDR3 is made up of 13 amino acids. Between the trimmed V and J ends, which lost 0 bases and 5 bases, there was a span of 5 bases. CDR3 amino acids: CASSLARYQPQHF. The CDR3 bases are TGTGCCAGCAGCTTAGCTCGGTATCAGCCCCAGCATTTT. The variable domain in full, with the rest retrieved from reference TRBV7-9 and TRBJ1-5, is DTGVSQNPRHKITKRGQNVTFRCDPISEHNRLYWYRQTLGQGPEFLTYFQNEAQLEKSRLLSDRFSAERPKGSFSTLEIQRTEQGDSAMYLCASSLARYQPQHFGDGTRLSIL.

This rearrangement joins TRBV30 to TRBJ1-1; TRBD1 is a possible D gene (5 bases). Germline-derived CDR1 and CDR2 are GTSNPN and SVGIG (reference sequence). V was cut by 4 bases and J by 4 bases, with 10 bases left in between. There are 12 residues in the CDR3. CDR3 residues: CAWKRGITEAFF. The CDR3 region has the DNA TGTGCCTGGAAGCGGGGGATCACTGAAGCTTTCTTT.

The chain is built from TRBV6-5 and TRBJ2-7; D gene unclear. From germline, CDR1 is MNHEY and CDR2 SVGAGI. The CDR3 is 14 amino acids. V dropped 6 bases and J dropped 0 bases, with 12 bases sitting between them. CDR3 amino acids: CASSLISHSYEQYF. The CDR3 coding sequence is TGTGCCAGCAGCCTTATAAGCCACTCCTACGAGCAGTACTTC.

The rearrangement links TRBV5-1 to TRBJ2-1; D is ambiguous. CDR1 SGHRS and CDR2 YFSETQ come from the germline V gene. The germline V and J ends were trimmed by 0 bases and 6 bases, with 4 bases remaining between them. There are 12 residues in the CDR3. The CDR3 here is CASSLERNEQFF. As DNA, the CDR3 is TGCGCCAGCAGCTTGGAGCGCAATGAGCAGTTCTTC.

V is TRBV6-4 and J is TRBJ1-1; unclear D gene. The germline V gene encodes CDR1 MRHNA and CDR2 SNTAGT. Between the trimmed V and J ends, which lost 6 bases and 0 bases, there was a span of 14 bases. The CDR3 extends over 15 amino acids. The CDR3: CASRADGLMNTEAFF. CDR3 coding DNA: TGTGCCAGCAGAGCGGACGGTTTAATGAACACTGAAGCTTTCTTT.

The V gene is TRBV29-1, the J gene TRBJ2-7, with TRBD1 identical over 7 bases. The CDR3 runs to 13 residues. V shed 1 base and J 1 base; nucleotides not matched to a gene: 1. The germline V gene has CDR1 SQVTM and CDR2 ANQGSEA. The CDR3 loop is CSVEARGSYEQYF. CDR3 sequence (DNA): TGCAGCGTTGAAGCCAGGGGGTCCTACGAGCAGTACTTC.